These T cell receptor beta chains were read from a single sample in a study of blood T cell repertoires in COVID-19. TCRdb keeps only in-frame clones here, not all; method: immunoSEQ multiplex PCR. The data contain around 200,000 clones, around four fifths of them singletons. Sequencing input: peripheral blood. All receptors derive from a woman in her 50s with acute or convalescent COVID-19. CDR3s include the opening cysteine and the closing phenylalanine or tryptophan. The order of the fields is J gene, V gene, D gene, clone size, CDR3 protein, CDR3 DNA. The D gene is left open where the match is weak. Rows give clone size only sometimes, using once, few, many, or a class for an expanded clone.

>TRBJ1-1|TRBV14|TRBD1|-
CASSQEGTGVFRTEAFF
TGTGCCAGCAGCCAAGAAGGGACAGGGGTATTTAGGACTGAAGCTTTCTTT
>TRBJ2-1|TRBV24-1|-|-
CATSDLVGGSFF
TGTGCCACCAGTGATTTGGTAGGAGGCAGTTTCTTC
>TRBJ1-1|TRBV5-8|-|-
CASSPEGMNTEAFF
TGTGCCAGCAGCCCCGAGGGAATGAACACTGAAGCTTTCTTT
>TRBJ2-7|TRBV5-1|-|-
CASSRTDGAYEQYF
TGCGCCAGCAGCCGAACCGACGGAGCCTACGAGCAGTACTTC
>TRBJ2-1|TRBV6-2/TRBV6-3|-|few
CASTPGRKKGPYNEQFF
TGTGCCAGCACCCCGGGGCGGAAAAAAGGGCCCTACAATGAGCAGTTCTTC
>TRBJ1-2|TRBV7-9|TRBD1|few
CASSLGGTGGLGYTF
TGTGCCAGCAGCTTAGGTGGGACAGGGGGATTAGGCTACACCTTC
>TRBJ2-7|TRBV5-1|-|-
CASSLVTGTTYEQYF
TGCGCCAGCAGCTTGGTTACAGGAACGACCTACGAGCAGTACTTC
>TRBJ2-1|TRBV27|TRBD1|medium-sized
CASRLGTANNEQFF
TGTGCCAGCAGACTAGGGACAGCTAACAATGAGCAGTTCTTC
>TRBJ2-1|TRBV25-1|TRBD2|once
CASIRPPGLAATYNEQFF
TGTGCCAGCATCAGACCCCCGGGACTAGCGGCGACCTACAATGAGCAGTTCTTC
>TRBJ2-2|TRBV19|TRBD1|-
CASSTPRQGVNTGELFF
TGTGCCAGTAGTACCCCAAGACAGGGGGTGAACACCGGGGAGCTGTTTTTT
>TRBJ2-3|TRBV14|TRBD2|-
CASSRSLRRAGVDTQYF
TGTGCCAGCAGCCGTAGCCTTCGACGGGCGGGAGTAGATACGCAGTATTTT
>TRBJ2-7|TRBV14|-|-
CASSQGQRTPPYEQYF
TGTGCCAGCAGCCAAGGTCAACGGACACCTCCCTACGAGCAGTACTTC
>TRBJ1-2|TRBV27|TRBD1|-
CASSLSTGGIYGYTF
TGTGCCAGCAGTTTATCGACAGGGGGCATCTATGGCTACACCTTC
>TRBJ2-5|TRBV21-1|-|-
CASSARDSQETQYF
TGTGCCAGCAGCGCCCGGGACTCCCAAGAGACCCAGTACTTC
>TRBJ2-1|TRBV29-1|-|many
CSVSPLVDNEQFF
TGCAGCGTCAGCCCACTAGTTGACAATGAGCAGTTCTTC
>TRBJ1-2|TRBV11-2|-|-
CASSLPSVVGGDGYTF
TGTGCCAGCAGCTTGCCTTCTGTGGTAGGAGGGGATGGCTACACCTTC
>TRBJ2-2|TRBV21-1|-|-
CASSKVGTGDDRNTGELFF
TGTGCCAGCAGCAAAGTGGGGACAGGGGACGATCGGAACACCGGGGAGCTGTTTTTT
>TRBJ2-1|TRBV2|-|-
CASSQGTDEQFF
TGTGCCAGCAGTCAGGGAACCGATGAGCAGTTCTTC
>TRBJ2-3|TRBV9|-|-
CASSVDGVAGDTQYF
TGTGCCAGCAGCGTAGACGGCGTAGCCGGGGATACGCAGTATTTT
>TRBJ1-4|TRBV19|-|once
CASSTWGATNEKLFF
TGTGCCAGTAGTACCTGGGGGGCAACTAATGAAAAACTGTTTTTT
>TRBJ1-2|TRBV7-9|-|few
CASSLADIPNYGYTF
TGTGCCAGCAGCTTAGCCGACATACCTAACTATGGCTACACCTTC
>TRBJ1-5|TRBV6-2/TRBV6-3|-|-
CASSNRDQPQHF
TGTGCCAGCAGTAACAGGGACCAGCCCCAGCATTTT
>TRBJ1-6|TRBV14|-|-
CASSQENSYNSPLHF
TGTGCCAGCAGCCAAGAAAACAGCTATAATTCACCCCTCCACTTT
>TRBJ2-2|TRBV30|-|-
CAWSVGGWAGELFF
TGTGCCTGGAGTGTGGGGGGATGGGCCGGGGAGCTGTTTTTT
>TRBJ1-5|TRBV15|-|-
CATSREDRGRTAYLAQHF
TGTGCCACCAGCAGAGAGGACCGTGGAAGGACAGCTTATCTGGCCCAGCATTTT
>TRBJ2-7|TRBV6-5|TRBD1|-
CASSRDRRPGDEQYF
TGTGCCAGCAGTCGGGACAGGCGTCCGGGCGACGAGCAGTACTTC
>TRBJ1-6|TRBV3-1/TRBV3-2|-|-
CASSQLNSPLHF
TGTGCCAGCAGCCAACTAAATTCACCCCTCCACTTT
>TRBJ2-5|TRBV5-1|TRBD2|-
CASSPGGGETQYF
TGCGCCAGCAGCCCCGGGGGGGGAGAGACCCAGTACTTC
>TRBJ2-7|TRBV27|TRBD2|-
CASSQTMGLAGGPGYEQYF
TGTGCCAGCAGTCAGACCATGGGACTAGCGGGAGGGCCCGGCTACGAGCAGTACTTC
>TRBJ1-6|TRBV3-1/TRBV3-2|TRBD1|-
CASSHGTGGGLGSPLHF
TGTGCCAGCAGCCACGGGACAGGGGGTGGGCTGGGTTCACCCCTCCACTTT
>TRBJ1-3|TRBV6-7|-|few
CASSYSRGSGNTIYF
TGTGCCAGCAGTTACTCGAGGGGGTCTGGAAACACCATATATTTT
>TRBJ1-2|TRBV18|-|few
CASSPRQTENYGYTF
TGTGCCAGCTCACCTAGGCAGACAGAAAACTATGGCTACACCTTC
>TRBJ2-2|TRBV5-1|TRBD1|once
CASSPPGQGASSTGELFF
TGCGCCAGCAGCCCCCCGGGACAGGGGGCTTCGTCCACCGGGGAGCTGTTTTTT
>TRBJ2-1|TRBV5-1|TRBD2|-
CASSLGSSGSYYNEQFF
TGCGCCAGCAGCTTGGGGTCTAGCGGGAGCTATTACAATGAGCAGTTCTTC
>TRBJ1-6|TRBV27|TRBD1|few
CASSLLSVRGTGSYNSPLHF
TGTGCCAGCAGTTTATTGTCCGTACGAGGGACAGGGTCCTATAATTCACCCCTCCACTTT
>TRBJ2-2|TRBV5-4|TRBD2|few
CASSLTSGRWTGELFF
TGTGCCAGCAGCTTAACTAGCGGCCGATGGACCGGGGAGCTGTTTTTT
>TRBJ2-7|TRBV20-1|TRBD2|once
CSASLLAGSGEQYF
TGCAGTGCCAGTCTACTAGCGGGATCAGGAGAGCAGTACTTC
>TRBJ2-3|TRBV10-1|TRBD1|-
CASSRSGTGEADTQYF
TGCGCCAGCAGTCGGTCCGGGACAGGGGAGGCAGATACGCAGTATTTT
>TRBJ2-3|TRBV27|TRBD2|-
CASRLAGADTQYF
TGTGCCAGCCGGCTAGCGGGAGCAGATACGCAGTATTTT
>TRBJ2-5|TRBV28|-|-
CASSPAGFIRIQETQYF
TGTGCCAGCAGTCCCGCGGGCTTTATTCGGATTCAAGAGACCCAGTACTTC
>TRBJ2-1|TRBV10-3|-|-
CAISESFYEQFF
TGTGCCATCAGTGAGTCGTTCTATGAGCAGTTCTTC
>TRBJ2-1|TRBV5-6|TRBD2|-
CASSPGPTSGSGHEQFF
TGTGCCAGCAGTCCCGGCCCAACTAGCGGGAGCGGGCATGAGCAGTTCTTC
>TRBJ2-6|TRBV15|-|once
CATSRDIRTSGSGANVLTF
TGTGCCACCAGCAGAGACATCAGGACTTCCGGCTCTGGGGCCAACGTCCTGACTTTC
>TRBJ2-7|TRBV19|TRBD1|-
CARNPDRGNYEQYF
TGTGCCAGGAACCCGGACAGGGGTAATTACGAGCAGTACTTC
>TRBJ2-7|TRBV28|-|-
CASSADTSRGEQYF
TGTGCCAGCAGCGCTGACACTAGCCGGGGAGAGCAGTACTTC
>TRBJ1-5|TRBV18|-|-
CASSRDSNQPQHF
TGTGCCAGCTCACGAGATAGCAATCAGCCCCAGCATTTT
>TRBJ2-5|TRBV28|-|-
CASSPRGGGGRKTQYF
TGTGCCAGCAGCCCGCGGGGTGGGGGGGGCCGGAAGACCCAGTACTTC
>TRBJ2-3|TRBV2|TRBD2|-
CASSEFGTSGRFFTDTQYF
TGTGCCAGCAGTGAATTTGGGACTAGCGGGAGGTTTTTCACAGATACGCAGTATTTT
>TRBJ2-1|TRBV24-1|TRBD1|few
CATSDPLRDSGYNEQFF
TGTGCCACCAGTGATCCTCTCCGGGACAGCGGATACAATGAGCAGTTCTTC
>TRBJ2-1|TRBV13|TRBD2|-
CASSGTSGTSASDEQFF
TGTGCCAGCAGCGGAACGTCTGGGACTAGCGCCAGTGATGAGCAGTTCTTC
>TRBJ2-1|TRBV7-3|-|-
CASSLQPLGRGRYNEQFF
TGTGCCAGCAGCCTACAGCCCTTGGGGCGGGGGCGCTACAATGAGCAGTTCTTC
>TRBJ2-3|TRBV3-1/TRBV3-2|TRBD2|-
CASKRGSTDTQYF
TGTGCCAGCAAGCGGGGTAGCACAGATACGCAGTATTTT